The entry below gives a single T cell receptor (beta chain) sequence along with its context. The CDR3 runs 14 residues. The germline V and J ends were trimmed by 10 bases and 5 bases, with 20 bases remaining between them. CDR1 MDHEN and CDR2 SYDVKM come from the germline V gene. These data originate in a study of shared clonotypes between healthy human individuals. Background on the study: The donor group consisted of two women and three men, aged 18 to 49.

An assay was performed, and its level was deep. Data came from immunoSEQ multiplex PCR; TCRdb stores just in-frame clones and leaves some out. The sample gives millions of clones, approximately 92% of which show up once; roughly 0.15% is in the top ten. The sample consisted of naive CD4+ T cells sorted from blood. Subset described: CD45RA+ positively selected. This chain links TRBV28 with TRBJ1-2, with D possibly TRBD1 on 5 matching bases. This clonotype was obtained from a man between 18 and 35 years old in good health. As DNA, the CDR3 is TGTGCCACCCGACTCCAGGGAAACGGGTATGGCTACACCTTC. Its protein is CATRLQGNGYGYTF.